The rows below give T cell receptor beta chains drawn from one sample of a study of blood T cell repertoires in COVID-19. TCRdb keeps only in-frame clones here, not all; method: immunoSEQ multiplex PCR. The top ten hold about 8% of the sample, which has more than 200,000 clones, around 85% seen once. The sample consisted of peripheral blood. Receptors originate from an elderly woman with acute or convalescent COVID-19. Each CDR3 is given with its conserved first and last residue. Fields, in order: J gene, D gene, CDR3 length, clone size, V gene, CDR3 protein, CDR3 DNA. D genes are given only for firm matches. Clone size is not always given. Where it is, it says once, few, many or a class for expanded clones.

>TRBJ1-1|.|13|.|TRBV29-1
CSVDIQADTEAFF
TGCAGCGTTGATATCCAGGCTGACACTGAAGCTTTCTTT
>TRBJ2-3|.|11|few|TRBV24-1
CATREGDTQYF
TGTGCCACCAGGGAGGGAGATACGCAGTATTTT
>TRBJ1-3|.|15|.|TRBV6-5
CASSRPGRSGNTIYF
TGTGCCAGCAGTCGCCCCGGGAGGTCCGGAAACACCATATATTTT
>TRBJ1-6|.|14|.|TRBV6-4
CASSPLIGGSPLHF
TGTGCCAGCTCACCCCTAATCGGAGGTTCACCCCTCCACTTT
>TRBJ2-2|TRBD1|16|few|TRBV6-5
CASSSPTGAYSGELFF
TGTGCCAGCAGTTCCCCAACAGGGGCATATTCCGGGGAGCTGTTTTTT
>TRBJ2-7|.|12|.|TRBV28
CASSPIDYEQYF
TGTGCCAGCAGTCCCATAGACTACGAGCAGTACTTC
>TRBJ2-7|TRBD1|14|once|TRBV6-5
CASRIDRGSYEQYF
TGTGCCAGCAGAATCGACAGGGGTTCCTACGAGCAGTACTTC
>TRBJ1-1|.|15|.|TRBV5-1
CASSPEDSMNTEAFF
TGCGCCAGCAGCCCGGAGGACAGCATGAACACTGAAGCTTTCTTT
>TRBJ1-3|.|14|few|TRBV25-1
CASTGDLFFGTIYF
TGTGCCAGCACGGGGGACCTCTTTTTCGGCACCATATATTTT
>TRBJ2-1|TRBD2|17|.|TRBV11-2
CASSLENSGYLYNEQFF
TGTGCCAGCAGCTTAGAAAATAGCGGGTACCTCTACAATGAGCAGTTCTTC
>TRBJ1-3|TRBD1|16|once|TRBV5-1
CASSPGQFYSGNTIYF
TGCGCCAGCAGCCCGGGACAGTTCTACTCTGGAAACACCATATATTTT
>TRBJ2-7|TRBD1|15|.|TRBV19
CASSSRGQVTYEQYF
TGTGCCAGTAGTTCACGGGGACAGGTGACCTACGAGCAGTACTTC
>TRBJ2-3|.|16|.|TRBV5-1
CASSLTVGASTDTQYF
TGCGCCAGCAGCCTGACGGTGGGAGCTAGCACAGATACGCAGTATTTT
>TRBJ2-2|.|15|.|TRBV6-5
CASSAGVAGTGELFF
TGTGCCAGCAGCGCCGGGGTGGCGGGCACCGGGGAGCTGTTTTTT
>TRBJ2-1|.|15|.|TRBV11-2
CASSLGPGEYNEQFF
TGTGCCAGCAGCTTAGGGCCAGGGGAGTACAATGAGCAGTTCTTC
>TRBJ2-5|TRBD1|15|.|TRBV2
CASSPDRGRHETQYF
TGTGCCAGCAGTCCGGACAGGGGGAGGCACGAGACCCAGTACTTC
>TRBJ2-7|TRBD1|18|.|TRBV5-1
CASSLTLRGTGISYEQYF
TGCGCCAGCAGCTTGACCCTAAGGGGGACAGGCATATCCTACGAGCAGTACTTC
>TRBJ1-4|TRBD1|16|.|TRBV12-5
CASGSGNRGRQEKLFF
TGTGCTAGTGGTTCGGGAAACAGGGGGCGGCAAGAAAAACTGTTTTTT
>TRBJ2-1|TRBD2|15|.|TRBV4-1
CASSKTSGAYNEQFF
TGCGCCAGCAGCAAGACTAGCGGTGCTTACAATGAGCAGTTCTTC
>TRBJ2-1|.|14|.|TRBV2
CASSETGLYNEQFF
TGTGCCAGCAGTGAAACGGGACTTTACAATGAGCAGTTCTTC
>TRBJ2-7|.|14|.|TRBV6-1
CASSESTASYEQYF
TGTGCCAGCAGTGAATCGACAGCTTCCTACGAGCAGTACTTC
>TRBJ2-3|TRBD2|14|once|TRBV27
CATGKRGLTDTQYF
TGTGCCACGGGTAAGCGGGGACTCACAGATACGCAGTATTTT
>TRBJ1-4|TRBD1|17|.|TRBV15
CATSISPPGRGIEKLFF
TGTGCCACCAGCATATCCCCCCCGGGCAGGGGGATTGAAAAACTGTTTTTT
>TRBJ1-3|.|15|.|TRBV7-2
CASSLGGASGNTIYF
TGTGCCAGCAGCTTGGGGGGGGCTTCTGGAAACACCATATATTTT
>TRBJ2-7|.|12|.|TRBV3-1/TRBV3-2
CASSQVFYEQYF
TGTGCCAGCAGCCAAGTCTTTTACGAGCAGTACTTC
>TRBJ2-7|.|14|.|TRBV3-1/TRBV3-2
CASSPHHGPYEQYF
TGTGCCAGCAGCCCCCATCATGGCCCCTACGAGCAGTACTTC
>TRBJ1-1|TRBD1|16|.|TRBV5-1
CASSPPGTGANTEAFF
TGCGCCAGCAGCCCTCCGGGGACAGGAGCGAACACTGAAGCTTTCTTT
>TRBJ1-6|TRBD1|15|few|TRBV10-3
CAISARQGTGSPLHF
TGTGCCATCAGCGCCAGACAGGGGACAGGGTCACCCCTCCACTTT
>TRBJ2-3|.|15|.|TRBV21-1
CASPSQAGGPDTQYF
TGTGCCAGCCCCTCCCAAGCGGGAGGCCCAGATACGCAGTATTTT
>TRBJ2-5|.|13|.|TRBV9
CASSVNPGETQYF
TGTGCCAGCAGCGTAAACCCAGGGGAGACCCAGTACTTC
>TRBJ2-1|TRBD2|16|few|TRBV5-8
CASSLAPAGGYNEQFF
TGTGCCAGCAGCTTGGCCCCGGCGGGAGGGTACAATGAGCAGTTCTTC
>TRBJ1-2|TRBD1|14|.|TRBV6-5
CASWDRGRGYGYTF
TGTGCCAGTTGGGACAGGGGCCGGGGCTATGGCTACACCTTC